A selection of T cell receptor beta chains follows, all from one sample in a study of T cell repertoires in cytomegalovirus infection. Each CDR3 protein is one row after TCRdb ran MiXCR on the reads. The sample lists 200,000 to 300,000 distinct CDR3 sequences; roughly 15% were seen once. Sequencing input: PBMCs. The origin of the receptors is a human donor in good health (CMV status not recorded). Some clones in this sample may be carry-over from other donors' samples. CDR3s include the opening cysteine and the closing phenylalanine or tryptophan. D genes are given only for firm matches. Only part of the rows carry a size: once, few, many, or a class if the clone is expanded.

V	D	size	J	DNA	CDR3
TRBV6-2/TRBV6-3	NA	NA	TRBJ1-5	TGTGCCAGCCGCAGGGATAAGTCGCAGCCCCAGCATTTT	CASRRDKSQPQHF
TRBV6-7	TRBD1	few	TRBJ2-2	TGTGCCAGCCCCTCCGGGACAGCGAACACCGGGGAGCTGTTTTTT	CASPSGTANTGELFF
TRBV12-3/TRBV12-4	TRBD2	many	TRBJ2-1	TGTGCCAGCAGTCCCAGACTAGCAAGGGAGGTCTACAATGAGCAGTTCTTC	CASSPRLAREVYNEQFF
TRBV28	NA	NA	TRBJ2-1	TGTGCCAGCACCGAGGGGGGCTCCTCCTACAATGAGCAGTTCTTC	CASTEGGSSYNEQFF
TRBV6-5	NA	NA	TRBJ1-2	TGTGCCAGCAGTTACGGTTCAGGGGATGGCTACACCTTC	CASSYGSGDGYTF
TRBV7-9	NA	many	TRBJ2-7	TGTGCCAGCAGCTTAGTCGGGGTCGAGCAGTACTTC	CASSLVGVEQYF
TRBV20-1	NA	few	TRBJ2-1	TGCAGTGCACGGAAAGAGTTCGGGTCCTACAATGAGCAGTTCTTC	CSARKEFGSYNEQFF
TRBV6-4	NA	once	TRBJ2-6	TGTGCCAGCTCTCCTGAACTCTCTGGGGCCAACGTCCTGACTTTC	CASSPELSGANVLTF
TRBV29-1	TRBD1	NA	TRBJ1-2	TGCAGCGCAGGGACAGGCGCCTATGGCTACACCTTC	CSAGTGAYGYTF
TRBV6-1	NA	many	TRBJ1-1	TGTGCCAGCAGTCGGAACACAGGGAACACTGAAGCTTTCTTT	CASSRNTGNTEAFF
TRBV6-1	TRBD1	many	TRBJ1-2	TGTGCCAGCAGTGTCGACAGGGGGCCTGGCTACACCTTC	CASSVDRGPGYTF
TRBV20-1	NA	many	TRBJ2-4	TGCAGTGCTAGAGGCCAGGGTTTAGCCAAAAACATTCAGTACTTC	CSARGQGLAKNIQYF
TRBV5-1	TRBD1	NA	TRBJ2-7	TGCGCCAGCAGCTCGGGCGACAGGGGCGCCGAGCAGTACTTC	CASSSGDRGAEQYF
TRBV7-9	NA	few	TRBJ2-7	TGTGCCAGCAGCTTCTCTAGTGTGGGCGAGCAGTACTTC	CASSFSSVGEQYF
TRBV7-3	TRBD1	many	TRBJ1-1	TGTGCCAGCGAAAGACCGGGACAGCCGAGCACTGAAGCTTTCTTT	CASERPGQPSTEAFF
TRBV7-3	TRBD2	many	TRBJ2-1	TGTGCCAGCAGCTTAACGGGACTAGCGGAGCAGTTCTTC	CASSLTGLAEQFF
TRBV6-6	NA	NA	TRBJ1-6	TGTGCCAGCAGCCCCATTACGGGGAGGTTTGCTTCACCCCTCCACTTT	CASSPITGRFASPLHF
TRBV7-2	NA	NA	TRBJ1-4	TGTGCCAGCAGCTTAAGGGTGTGGGGGCTAGAACTGTTTTTT	CASSLRVWGLELFF
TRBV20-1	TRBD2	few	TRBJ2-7	TGCAGTGCTAGAGCTAGCGGCTACGAGCAGTACTTC	CSARASGYEQYF
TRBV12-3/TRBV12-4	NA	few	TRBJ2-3	TGTGCCAGCAGTTCAAGACAGACTAGCACAGATACGCAGTATTTT	CASSSRQTSTDTQYF
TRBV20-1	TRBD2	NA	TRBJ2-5	TGCAGTGCTAGGGAGTGGGGGGGTCCGGAGACCCAGTACTTC	CSAREWGGPETQYF
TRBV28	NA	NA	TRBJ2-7	TGTGCCAGCAGTGGCGGGGTAAGGGTCTACGAGCAGTACTTC	CASSGGVRVYEQYF
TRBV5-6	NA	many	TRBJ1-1	TGTGCCAGCAGCTTGGCAGGGAGGAACACTGAAGCTTTCTTT	CASSLAGRNTEAFF
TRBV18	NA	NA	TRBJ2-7	TGTGCCAGCTCACCGGGACATGGTGCTTACGAGCAGTACTTC	CASSPGHGAYEQYF
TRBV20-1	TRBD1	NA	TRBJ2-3	TGCAGTGCCCCGCCCCGACAGGGGCGGACAGATACGCAGTATTTT	CSAPPRQGRTDTQYF
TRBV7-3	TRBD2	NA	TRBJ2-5	TGTGCCAGCAGCCCCAGCGGGATCGGGGAGACCCAGTACTTC	CASSPSGIGETQYF
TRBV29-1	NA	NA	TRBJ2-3	TGCAGCGTAAACGGGGGGCTCGTAGATACGCAGTATTTT	CSVNGGLVDTQYF
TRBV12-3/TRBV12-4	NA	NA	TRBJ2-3	TGTGCCAGCAGTTTCTCTAGCGCGGGCACAGATACGCAGTATTTT	CASSFSSAGTDTQYF
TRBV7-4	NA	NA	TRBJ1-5	TGTGCCACCCTGCAGCCCCAGCATTTT	CATLQPQHF
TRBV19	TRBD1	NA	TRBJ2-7	TGTGCCTCAACGAATAAGCCCCGGACAGGGCAGCAGTACTTC	CASTNKPRTGQQYF
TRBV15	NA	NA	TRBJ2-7	TGTGCCACCAGCAGAGATCGAGGCTACGAGCAGTACTTC	CATSRDRGYEQYF
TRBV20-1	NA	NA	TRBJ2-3	TGCAGTGTCCTCCGGGACACAGATACGCAGTATTTT	CSVLRDTDTQYF
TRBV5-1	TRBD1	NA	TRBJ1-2	TGCGCCAGCAGCTTTTTACAGGGGATCTATGGCTACACCTTC	CASSFLQGIYGYTF
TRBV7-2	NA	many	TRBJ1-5	TGTGCCAGCAGCCGCGGGGGGTGGACTCAGCCCCAGCATTTT	CASSRGGWTQPQHF
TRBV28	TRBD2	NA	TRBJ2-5	TGTGCCAGCAGTCATCTAGCGGGACGGGGGGAGACCCAGTACTTC	CASSHLAGRGETQYF
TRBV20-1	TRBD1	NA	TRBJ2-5	TGCAGTGCTAGAGCGTTCGCAGGGGGAGAGACCCAGTACTTC	CSARAFAGGETQYF
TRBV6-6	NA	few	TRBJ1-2	TGTGCCAGCAGTTACCCGGGGGGAGGCTACACCTTC	CASSYPGGGYTF
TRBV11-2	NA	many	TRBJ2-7	TGTGCCAGCAGCTTGAGGCAGTCCTACGAGCAGTACTTC	CASSLRQSYEQYF
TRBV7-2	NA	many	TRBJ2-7	TGTGCCAGCAGTTCTCCACGGCTGAGCTCCTACGAGCAGTACTTC	CASSSPRLSSYEQYF
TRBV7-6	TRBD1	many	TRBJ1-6	TGTGCCAGCAGCTTAGCGGGAGGGACAGGGGCAAATTCACCCCTCCACTTT	CASSLAGGTGANSPLHF